Below are 15 T cell receptor beta chains sequenced from a single sample in a study of cytomegalovirus exposure and HLA in healthy donors. The PCR used 60 Vbeta and 13 Jbeta primers. Clones were sequenced by immunoSEQ multiplex PCR, and TCRdb holds only the in-frame ones, with some missing. The data show more than 95,000 clones, about 79% seen once. Source material: PBMCs. These receptors all come from a man between 60 and 70 years old in good health and CMV-seropositive.

V and J are TRBV9 and TRBJ2-7; D remains ambiguous. The CDR3 spans 14 residues. Trimming left V 0 bases short and J 3 bases short, with 10 bases between. CDR1 is SGDLS and CDR2 is YYNGEE in the germline V gene. The CDR3 region has the DNA TGTGCCAGCAGCGTAGACCTCCCTAGCTACGAGCAGTACTTC. This codes for CASSVDLPSYEQYF.

Many counts were recorded for this clone. CDR3 sequence: CASSLDRVNTGELFF. The CDR3 nucleotides are TGTGCCAGCAGCTTAGACAGGGTGAACACCGGGGAGCTGTTTTTT. V and J are TRBV6-4 and TRBJ2-2, with 7 bases identical to TRBD1. Per germline, CDR1 MRHNA and CDR2 SNTAGT. This CDR3 is built from 15 residues. The V segment lost 6 bases and the J segment 1 base; nucleotides outside the gene matches: 5.

This clone was seen a single time. The chain carries TRBV6-1 and TRBJ2-5; TRBD2 matches 11 bases. CDR1 and CDR2 (germline): MNHNS, SASEGT. With V trimmed by 0 bases and J by 2 bases, 2 bases remained unmatched. The CDR3 is made up of 16 amino acids. CDR3 in DNA: TGTGCCAGCAGTGAAGCGGGGACTAGCGGACAAGAGACCCAGTACTTC. It is translated as CASSEAGTSGQETQYF.

The chain couples TRBV19 to TRBJ1-5, with 8 nucleotides matching TRBD1. Germline assignment: CDR1 LNHDA and CDR2 SQIVND (reference sequence). V lost 10 bases to trimming and J lost 3 bases; unmatched junction nucleotides: 2. This CDR3 contains 12 residues. This CDR3 reads CATDRVNQPQHF. CDR3 coding DNA: TGTGCCACGGACAGGGTCAATCAGCCCCAGCATTTT.

The chain employs TRBV7-6 and TRBJ1-6, with 10 bases aligning to TRBD1. This CDR3 is 17 amino acids long. Trimming took 1 base from V and 8 from J; bases not matched to a gene: 8. From germline, CDR1 is SGHVS and CDR2 FNYEAQ. This CDR3 reads CASSLVGGDRGDSPLHF. The CDR3 nucleotides are TGTGCCAGCAGCTTAGTGGGGGGGGACAGGGGCGATTCACCCCTCCACTTT.

This chain joins TRBV28 and TRBJ2-2, with TRBD2 matching over 9 bases. This CDR3 comprises 13 residues. Germline CDR1 and CDR2: MDHEN and SYDVKM. The ends lost 6 bases at V and 5 bases at J; junction bases unmatched: 1. CDR3 sequence: CASRRGGTGELFF. In DNA, the CDR3 is TGTGCCAGCAGGCGGGGGGGGACCGGGGAGCTGTTTTTT.

V and J are TRBV5-4 and TRBJ1-2, with 7 positions matching TRBD1. The CDR3 is 16 residues long. Germline assignment: CDR1 SGHNT and CDR2 YYREEE (reference sequence). Trimming cost V 2 bases and J 3 bases; bases outside gene matches: 10. The CDR3 coding sequence is TGTGCCAGCAGCTTCGCGATAGACAGGGTAGACTATGGCTACACCTTC. The encoded protein is CASSFAIDRVDYGYTF.

This sequence joins TRBV19 and TRBJ2-2, with TRBD1 matching over 8 bases. The trim removed 11 bases at V and 2 bases at J, leaving 13 bases unmatched. Germline CDR1 LNHDA, CDR2 SQIVND (reference sequence). This CDR3 region has 16 residues. Here the CDR3 DNA reads TGTGCCTGCAGATCACTCGGGACAGGTAACACCGGGGAGCTGTTTTTT. This codes for CACRSLGTGNTGELFF.

This chain uses TRBV19 with TRBJ2-7, with D tentatively TRBD1 (5 bases). The CDR3 has 14 residues. Germline CDR1 is LNHDA and CDR2 is SQIVND (reference sequence). Trimming shortened V by 3 bases and J by 4 bases, and 13 bases separated the two germline ends. CDR3 sequence (DNA): TGTGCCAGTAGTATGGGTGGGGCTCAATACGAGCAGTACTTC. Translating it yields CASSMGGAQYEQYF.

This rearrangement joins TRBV6-1 to TRBJ2-1, with TRBD2 identical over 8 bases. Per germline, CDR1 MNHNS and CDR2 SASEGT. The V and J ends lost 6 bases and 5 bases, in that order; junction bases with no gene match: 9. This CDR3 comprises 15 residues. The DNA for the CDR3 is TGTGCCAGCAGGCCTAGGAGCGGGGGAGACAATGAGCAGTTCTTC. Translation: CASRPRSGGDNEQFF.

This clone was counted a single time. Other DNA sequences in the sample encode the same CDR3. V is TRBV20-1 and J is TRBJ2-5; TRBD2 is a possible D gene (6 bases). V dropped 4 bases and J dropped 5 bases, with 8 bases sitting between them. CDR1 and CDR2 from the germline V gene are DFQATT and SNEGSKA (reference sequence). This CDR3 spans 11 amino acids. The chain's CDR3 is CSANGGETQYF. DNA of the CDR3: TGCAGTGCTAACGGAGGGGAGACCCAGTACTTC.

This sequence joins TRBV5-4 and TRBJ1-5; D remains unclear. The V end lost 0 bases, the J end lost 2 bases, and 9 bases lay between the germline ends. This CDR3 is 15 amino acids long. The V gene's germline CDR1 is SGHNT and CDR2 YYREEE (reference sequence). CDR3 region: CASSLGGSGNQPQHF. DNA for the CDR3: TGTGCCAGCAGCTTGGGAGGGTCCGGCAATCAGCCCCAGCATTTT.

This chain joins TRBV28 and TRBJ1-5; D perhaps matches TRBD1 (6 bases). Trimming pared 1 base from V and 0 bases from J, leaving 10 bases between. The germline CDR1 and CDR2 sequences are MDHEN and SYDVKM. CDR3 length: 16 amino acids. CDR3 amino acids: CASSLSTGISNQPQHF. As DNA, the CDR3 is TGTGCCAGCAGTTTATCAACAGGGATTAGCAATCAGCCCCAGCATTTT. Drawing the rest from reference TRBV28 and TRBJ1-5, the complete variable domain is DVKVTQSSRYLVKRTGEKVFLECVQDMDHENMFWYRQDPGLGLRLIYFSYDVKMKEKGDIPEGYSVSREKKERFSLILESASTNQTSMYLCASSLSTGISNQPQHFGDGTRLSIL.

This chain connects TRBV7-9 to TRBJ2-7; 9 nucleotides align to TRBD1. The germline V gene encodes CDR1 SEHNR and CDR2 FQNEAQ (reference sequence). The CDR3 is 15 amino acids. The trim removed 4 bases at V and 2 bases at J, leaving 6 bases unmatched. CDR3 amino acids: CASSWDRDSPYEQYF. The DNA of the CDR3 is TGTGCCAGCAGCTGGGACAGGGATAGTCCCTACGAGCAGTACTTC.

This clone appeared a few times. The V gene is TRBV6-1, the J gene TRBJ1-1; D uncertain. The V end lost 2 bases, the J end lost 4 bases, and 14 bases lay between the germline ends. Germline CDR1 and CDR2: MNHNS and SASEGT. The CDR3 consists of 15 residues. CDR3: CASSERRRLGTEAFF. In DNA form, the CDR3 reads TGTGCCAGCAGTGAACGTCGGAGGCTGGGCACTGAAGCTTTCTTT.